This T cell receptor (beta chain) appears in the sequencing data of a study of blood T cell repertoires in COVID-19. Whole-study context: The United States, Italy and Spain were the sources of the acute and convalescent COVID-19 samples. PBMCs, B-cell-depleted T cells, or T cells were the source of the cDNA or gDNA that made up the material.

Trimming took 5 bases from V and 7 from J; bases not matched to a gene: 10. The germline gives CDR1 GTSNPN, CDR2 SVGIG (reference sequence). The CDR3 is 13 residues long. Authors' processing steps: Amplifying reference gene primers gave estimates of nucleated cell counts. Measured with immunoSEQ multiplex PCR; TCRdb has only the in-frame clones, and not every one. Clone size and V and J calls were adopted from that table, with D and trimming inferred from the DNA. The table lists about 230,000 clones, roughly 80% of them singletons. The clonotype comes from a woman aged 80 or over with acute or convalescent COVID-19. V gene TRBV30 combines with J gene TRBJ1-2; 7 bases fit TRBD1. The sample comprised peripheral blood. CDR3 DNA sequence: TGTGCCTGGGGATTCGACAGGGTTGGTGGCTACACCTTC. Translating gives CAWGFDRVGGYTF.